What follows is one T cell receptor (beta chain) and its context. Its cognate antigen is unknown. All trial patients relapsed after autologous stem cell transplantation. This sample is drawn from a study of PD-1 blockade in classical Hodgkin lymphoma. Study-level findings and limits: A significant rise in TCR diversity by C4D1 was seen for CD4+ but not CD8+ cells.

This table comes from immunoSEQ multiplex PCR, and its TCRdb copy is limited to in-frame clones, with some not included. The profile shows 20,000 to 25,000 clones, about 86% of them singletons. The specimen comprised peripheral blood mononuclear cells (PBMCs), sampled before the second cycle of nivolumab. This TCR was sampled from a human donor with classical Hodgkin lymphoma.

CDR3 region: CASSGLAGGTNQETQYF. The CDR3 coding sequence is TGTGCCAGCTCCGGACTAGCGGGGGGCACAAACCAAGAGACCCAGTACTTC. The chain has TRBV18 and TRBJ2-5; TRBD2 aligns across 14 bases. Looked up from germline, CDR1 is KGHSH and CDR2 is LQKENI. The CDR3 totals 17 residues. The V gene end was trimmed by 6 bases and the J gene end by 0 bases; junction bases not matched to a gene: 6.